This T cell receptor beta chain was captured in a study of shared clonotypes between healthy human individuals. Methods used by the authors: Filtering differed for immunoSEQ, which gave only junction sequences without quality scores. Profiling relied on immunoSEQ multiplex PCR, and the TCRdb table lists in-frame clones only, not all of them. V, J and clone size are those of that table, while D and trimming were read from the DNA. This table has about 2.4 million clones, 85% to 95% appearing once. In this sample, this clone turned up once. Germline V gene data show CDR1 as SGDLS and CDR2 as YYNGEE. Trimming pared 4 bases from V and 3 bases from J, leaving 15 bases between. This CDR3 has 15 amino acids.

The genes are TRBV9 and TRBJ2-3; tentative D call: TRBD1 (8 bases). The sample consisted of naive CD4+ T cells sorted from blood. The sample's subset: CD45RA+ positively selected. The source is a man between 18 and 35 years old in good health. The CDR3 reads CASSTGGAGTDTQYF. The DNA of the CDR3 is TGTGCCAGCAGCACAGGGGGGGCCGGGACAGATACGCAGTATTTT.